The 16 T cell receptor beta chains below come from one sample, sequenced in a study of cytomegalovirus exposure and HLA in healthy donors. With 60 Vbeta and 13 Jbeta primers, the PCR was carried out. Here immunoSEQ multiplex PCR was the method, and the copy in TCRdb shows in-frame clones only, minus some. This table has some 90,000 clones, roughly 80% appearing once. Specimen: PBMCs. All receptors come from a woman between 45 and 60 years old in good health and CMV-seropositive.

The rearrangement links TRBV5-1 to TRBJ2-3; 8 bases agree with TRBD1. CDR1 and CDR2 from the germline V gene are SGHRS and YFSETQ. The trim removed 4 bases at V and 3 bases at J, leaving 4 bases unmatched. The CDR3 is made up of 14 amino acids. The CDR3 reads CASSPDRATDTQYF. CDR3 in DNA: TGCGCCAGCAGCCCGGACAGGGCGACAGATACGCAGTATTTT.

The chain uses TRBV15 and TRBJ1-2, with 7 positions matching TRBD1. The germline V gene has CDR1 LNHNV and CDR2 YYDKDF (reference sequence). V gave up 4 bases and J gave up 0 bases; unmatched junction bases: 11. This CDR3 is 17 amino acids long. The CDR3 here is CATSKRGDSSSNYGYTF. CDR3 nucleotides: TGTGCCACCAGCAAGAGGGGGGACAGCTCTTCTAACTATGGCTACACCTTC.

V usage is TRBV5-1 and J usage is TRBJ1-5, with 8 bases that match TRBD1. The CDR3 consists of 13 residues. V trimming: 5 bases; J trimming: 6 bases; junction bases outside the gene matches: 4. CDR1 and CDR2 from the germline V gene are SGHRS and YFSETQ. CDR3: CASRDRDGQPQHF. CDR3 in DNA: TGCGCCAGCAGGGACAGGGATGGTCAGCCCCAGCATTTT. Complete variable domain (other parts from reference TRBV5-1 and TRBJ1-5): KAGVTQTPRYLIKTRGQQVTLSCSPISGHRSVSWYQQTPGQGLQFLFEYFSETQRNKGNFPGRFSGRQFSNSRSEMNVSTLELGDSALYLCASRDRDGQPQHFGDGTRLSIL.

The chain carries TRBV15 and TRBJ1-2, with unresolved D. Trimming stripped 3 bases from V and 6 bases from J, with 11 bases between. The CDR3 sequence is 13 residues long. The germline CDR1 and CDR2 sequences are LNHNV and YYDKDF (reference sequence). In DNA form, the CDR3 reads TGTGCCACCAGCAGGTCCGAGTTTAATGGCTACACCTTC. It translates to CATSRSEFNGYTF.

The chain uses TRBV5-6 and TRBJ2-1; TRBD2 aligns across 10 bases. The CDR3 is 17 residues long. Looked up from germline, CDR1 is SGHDT and CDR2 is YYEEEE. Trimming removed 2 bases from V and 5 bases from J; junction bases left unmatched: 10. CDR3 nucleotide sequence: TGTGCCAGCAGCTTCGAGCCCCTAGCGGGAGCCCACAATGAGCAGTTCTTC. Amino acid sequence: CASSFEPLAGAHNEQFF. Based on the CDR3 plus reference TRBV5-6 and TRBJ2-1, the full variable domain is DAGVTQSPTHLIKTRGQQVTLRCSPKSGHDTVSWYQQALGQGPQFIFQYYEEEERQRGNFPDRFSGHQFPNYSSELNVNALLLGDSALYLCASSFEPLAGAHNEQFFGPGTRLTVL.

This chain links TRBV29-1 with TRBJ2-2; D uncertain. Per the germline V gene, CDR1 is SQVTM and CDR2 is ANQGSEA. This CDR3 region has 12 residues. Trimming cost V 4 bases and J 8 bases, with 11 bases left between them. Here the CDR3 DNA reads TGCAGCGTTGTGGAGAAAAGGGGGGAGCTGTTTTTT. Its protein is CSVVEKRGELFF.

This clone was detected only a few times. The V gene is TRBV6-6, the J gene TRBJ1-1; D may be TRBD1 (6 bases). The CDR3 extends over 15 amino acids. The germline gives CDR1 MNHNY, CDR2 SVGAGI (reference sequence). Trimming cost V 8 bases and J 2 bases, with 18 bases left between them. CDR3 DNA sequence: TGTGCCAGCGCACAAGGGGGGGCCGCCAACACTGAAGCTTTCTTT. This codes for CASAQGGAANTEAFF.

This chain links TRBV5-4 with TRBJ2-1; D is uncertain. The CDR3 covers 11 residues. Trimming removed 2 bases at V and 6 bases at J, with 3 bases between. Germline V CDR1 and CDR2: SGHNT, YYREEE (reference sequence). DNA for the CDR3: TGTGCCAGCAGCTTCGGCAATGAGCAGTTCTTC. The encoded protein is CASSFGNEQFF.

The chain recombines TRBV4-1 with TRBJ2-3; 10 bases match TRBD2. Germline V gene data show CDR1 as MGHRA and CDR2 as YSYEKL. The V and J ends lost 4 bases and 9 bases, in that order; junction bases with no gene match: 10. This CDR3 region has 15 residues. The CDR3 region has the DNA TGCGCCAGCAGCCCCGGACTAGCGGACACAGTCACGCAGTATTTT. Its protein is CASSPGLADTVTQYF.

The chain carries TRBV5-4 and TRBJ2-5; 10 nucleotides line up with TRBD1. The J call is doubtful: the DNA matches TRBJ2-7 better. CDR3 length: 16 residues. Looked up from germline, CDR1 is SGHNT and CDR2 is YYREEE (reference sequence). Here the CDR3 reads CASSSGTGALSYEQYF. The CDR3 nucleotides read TGTGCCAGCAGTTCCGGGACAGGGGCCCTCTCCTACGAGCAGTACTTC.

The chain uses TRBV30 and TRBJ2-2; D is undetermined. Trimming left V 0 bases short and J 0 bases short, with 5 bases between. The germline CDR1 and CDR2 sequences are GTSNPN and SVGIG (reference sequence). The CDR3 is made up of 14 amino acids. Written as DNA, the CDR3 is TGTGCCTGGAGTGTATCGTCGAACACCGGGGAGCTGTTTTTT. Translation gives CAWSVSSNTGELFF.

The V gene is TRBV9, the J gene TRBJ2-1, with TRBD2 matching over 9 bases. The junction had 12 bases not matched to a gene; V was cut back by 4 bases and J by 4 bases. The germline V gene encodes CDR1 SGDLS and CDR2 YYNGEE. CDR3 length: 17 residues. This CDR3 is CASSPRLAATTYNEQFF. CDR3 coding DNA: TGTGCCAGCAGCCCGCGACTAGCGGCGACTACATACAATGAGCAGTTCTTC.

The J gene is TRBJ1-1, the V gene TRBV4-1; 8 bases are shared with TRBD1. CDR1 MGHRA and CDR2 YSYEKL come from the germline V gene. V dropped 3 bases and J dropped 1; count of bases not matched to a gene: 7. The CDR3 totals 16 residues. CDR3 DNA sequence: TGCGCCAGCAGCCAGCTGCACAGGGGGGGGAACACTGAAGCTTTCTTT. Translating it yields CASSQLHRGGNTEAFF.

This clone was recorded at least ten times. DNA of the CDR3: TGCGCCAGCAGAGATTCGGGCTACAATGAGCAGTTCTTC. This sequence encodes CASRDSGYNEQFF. The chain couples TRBV5-1 to TRBJ2-1; no clear D. This CDR3 is 13 amino acids long. The germline V and J ends were trimmed by 5 bases and 3 bases, with 9 bases remaining between them. Germline V gives CDR1 SGHRS, CDR2 YFSETQ.

The gene calls are TRBV5-1 and TRBJ1-1; D gene ambiguous. V lost 2 bases and J 1 base, leaving 6 bases between the germline ends. Germline assignment: CDR1 SGHRS and CDR2 YFSETQ. The CDR3 runs 13 residues. The CDR3 bases are TGCGCCAGCAGCTTCGCAGAGAACACTGAAGCTTTCTTT. Translating it yields CASSFAENTEAFF.

This clone occurred once. This sequence joins TRBV21-1 and TRBJ2-1; TRBD1, the D gene given by the table, was not confirmed from the DNA. TRBV21-1 is annotated as a pseudogene. CDR3 length: 17 amino acids. The CDR3: CASSNPPGHQKINEQFF. CDR3 bases: TGTGCCAGCAGCAATCCCCCGGGACACCAGAAAATCAATGAGCAGTTCTTC.